These 3 T cell receptor beta chains were all obtained from the same sample, sequenced in a study of technical replicates of blood from a handful of donors. Profiling relied on immunoSEQ multiplex PCR, and the TCRdb table lists in-frame clones only, not all of them. The sample yields 95,000 or so clones, roughly 95% seen once. The sequenced sample was T cells isolated from PBMCs. These receptors were obtained from a human donor in good health.

The chain joins TRBV2 to TRBJ2-1, with a possible D match to TRBD2 (6 bases). The germline V gene encodes CDR1 SNHLY and CDR2 FYNNEI. This CDR3 is built from 12 residues. V lost 6 bases to trimming and J lost 5 bases, with 8 bases between them. The CDR3 region is CASRDYHNEQFF. DNA for the CDR3: TGTGCCAGCAGGGACTATCACAATGAGCAGTTCTTC.

This sequence joins TRBV7-3 and TRBJ2-6; 7 positions agree with TRBD2. The germline V gene encodes CDR1 SGHTA and CDR2 FQGTGA. V lost 6 bases to trimming and J lost 4 bases; unmatched junction nucleotides: 15. The CDR3 loop spans 18 amino acids. This CDR3 reads CASSKKRGGGGGANVLTF. CDR3 sequence (DNA): TGTGCCAGCAGTAAAAAAAGGGGCGGGGGAGGAGGGGCCAACGTCCTGACTTTC.

This chain connects TRBV29-1 to TRBJ1-1; D gene ambiguous. CDR3 size: 11 residues. Deletions cut 6 bases from V and 5 bases from J, with 10 bases between. Germline V gene sequence: CDR1 SQVTM, CDR2 ANQGSEA. CDR3 nucleotides: TGCAGCGTGGTTGTTGCGACTGAAGCTTTCTTT. Encoded protein: CSVVVATEAFF.